A selection of T cell receptor beta chains follows, all from one sample in a study of CXCR3-negative and CXCR3-positive naive CD8 T cells. TCRdb reprocessed the 5' RACE reads; each CDR3 protein has one entry and no DNA is given. This sample's table has about 98,000 distinct CDR3 sequences. The material sequenced was naive CXCR3+ CD8+ T cells from blood. The receptors shown here come from a human donor in good health. Some clones in this sample may be carry-over from other donors' samples. CDR3s include the opening cysteine and the closing phenylalanine or tryptophan.

j_call v_call cdr3_aa
TRBJ1-5 TRBV15 CATSRLADSNQPQHF
TRBJ2-7 TRBV7-9 CASSSIYEQYF
TRBJ2-1 TRBV19 CASRSGTGYNEQFF
TRBJ2-7 TRBV7-9 CASSRTGTGTNEQYF
TRBJ2-7 TRBV25-1 CTSSGDRGRHEQYF
TRBJ2-1 TRBV6-2/TRBV6-3 CASSYSMVGALYNEQFF
TRBJ2-1 TRBV13 CASSGGASGRVPYNEQFF
TRBJ2-1 TRBV7-3 CASSPDGGSNEQFF
TRBJ2-7 TRBV29-1 CSVDRQGSSYEQYF
TRBJ2-1 TRBV20-1 CSASGQTSYNEQFF
TRBJ1-2 TRBV29-1 CSAPGLNYGYTF
TRBJ2-1 TRBV28 CASSQDSPGQFF
TRBJ2-1 TRBV5-1 CASSTGDEQFF
TRBJ1-5 TRBV7-9 CASSLGTWPQHF
TRBJ1-6 TRBV28 CASSLDSDRAYSPLHF
TRBJ2-2 TRBV19 CASIWGGELFF
TRBJ2-3 TRBV28 CASSPFKADTQYF
TRBJ2-3 TRBV20-1 CSASGQAYTDTQYF
TRBJ2-3 TRBV3-1 CASSQELAGGPSDTQYF
TRBJ2-7 TRBV11-2 CASSTALSGPVYEQYF
TRBJ2-7 TRBV7-6 CASSLGNEQYF
TRBJ2-2 TRBV12-3/TRBV12-4 CASKSTGAGELFF
TRBJ2-1 TRBV7-2 CASSPPEVGGPGNEQFF
TRBJ2-1 TRBV9 CASSVAGSVLNEQFF
TRBJ2-1 TRBV14 CASSHTLVGEQFF
TRBJ2-1 TRBV7-9 CASSPTGTGGFDNEQFF
TRBJ2-2 TRBV5-1 CASSLLSGGDTGELFF
TRBJ2-7 TRBV27 CASAASGGVYEQYF
TRBJ2-3 TRBV7-8 CASSIGTSGGDTQYF
TRBJ1-5 TRBV6-6 CASSFLPGTVDQPQHF
TRBJ1-2 TRBV25-1 CASSEFFLRQTSGYTF
TRBJ1-2 TRBV15 CATSRPPGQEFNYGYTF
TRBJ2-1 TRBV7-3 CASSLWSGLSYNEQFF
TRBJ1-1 TRBV29-1 CSVAPNTEAFF
TRBJ1-6 TRBV13 CASSSDRLNSPLHF
TRBJ1-2 TRBV12-3/TRBV12-4 CAKTGPGDYGYTF
TRBJ2-7 TRBV6-6 CASSYSSQLPFNEQYF
TRBJ2-7 TRBV20-1 CSARTGQAYEQYF
TRBJ2-4 TRBV29-1 CSVDEGEAKNIQYF
TRBJ2-7 TRBV28 CASSFSDEQYF